This T cell receptor (beta chain) was documented in a study of Graves' ophthalmopathy and Graves' hyperthyroidism (dated 2018 in TCRdb). With regard to the full study: Peripheral blood was collected at initial diagnosis, prior to any treatment. In five to seven hyperthyroidism patients, the T-cell repertoire of thyroid tissue was compared with the T-cell repertoire of blood. For training and testing, the 100 or so patients in the discovery cohort were randomly divided in a 7:3 ratio. The independent validation cohort included approximately 19 hyperthyroidism patients plus 17 patients who later progressed from hyperthyroidism to ophthalmopathy. Following sample collection, hyperthyroidism patients were given methimazole at a starting dose of 30 mg daily, and ophthalmopathy patients were given high-dose intravenous methylprednisolone. The study used signatures of the TCR beta repertoire to tell Graves' ophthalmopathy apart from Graves' hyperthyroidism and to predict which patients would progress to ophthalmopathy. To explore V-J signatures distinguishing ophthalmopathy from hyperthyroidism, a discovery set of 100 or so patients (roughly 42 ophthalmopathy, some 55 stable hyperthyroidism) was enrolled. In total, approximately 130 blood samples were TCR-sequenced: approximately 42 ophthalmopathy, 75 hyperthyroidism and approximately 17 hyperthyroidism-to-ophthalmopathy patients. Broader findings and caveats from the paper: Most expanded thyroid clonotypes with a frequency above 0.001 also appeared in blood, which suggests that blood repertoires may reflect the immune response in the thyroid. In cross-validation, the 13-signature model distinguished ophthalmopathy from stable hyperthyroidism with approximately 85% sensitivity and nearly 82% specificity, and in the test set the corresponding values were about 80% and 75%. No statistical method was used to predetermine the sample size, and group allocation was not hidden from the investigators. In validation, the model predicted ophthalmopathy progression with 70.59% sensitivity and 72.22% specificity; 12 predicted patients were CT-confirmed with GO in a median of around 6 months.

For repertoire sequencing, TCR beta CDR3 regions were amplified from RNA transcripts. A first-round RT-PCR used HTBI primers with the Qiagen OneStep RT-PCR kit, followed by a second-round multiplex PCR, size selection and purification. The libraries underwent paired-end sequencing with 100 bp reads on an Illumina HiSeq2000. The authors' pipeline ran thus. SOAPnuke was used to process the reads, throwing out any read that had adapters, had uncalled bases, had a mean Phred below 15, or lacked an exact constant-primer or identifier match. High-quality paired reads were merged with COPE v1.2.5. Each unique nucleotide sequence was treated as a clonotype, and MiTCR v1.1 was used to align the clonotypes to the IMGT TRB V, D and J references. Analysis was restricted to V-J combinations with a frequency above 0.0001, which covered 99% to 99.2% of repertoires. For each V-J combination, a TCR clonal expansion and chaos score was defined as F50 clonal expansion divided by the chaos observed in the TCRdist matrix. Features were reduced by Welch's t-statistics and random forest to around 14 V-J combinations, which fed a naive Bayes classifier. The similarity between thyroid and blood repertoires was quantified using the Morisita-Horn index. The public sequencing data were trimmed at Q25 with fastp and processed into clonotypes with MiXCR by TCRdb, which kept only in-frame beta chains. Identical CDR3 proteins give one entry, which carries the most common genes and DNA. What appears here as the V and J calls and clone size reflects TCRdb's work, not the paper's. Present in this sample are approximately 500,000 distinct CDR3 sequences, approximately 14% of which were seen just once. The ten largest clones add up to over 7.5% of the sample.

This clonotype was counted many times. No antigen is known for it. There are no base qualities to consult, and no much larger clone falls within one base. The ophthalmopathy patients had moderately to severely active disease, with a Clinical Activity Score of 3 or higher, a NOSPECS grade of 4 or higher, and a disease duration of less than 3 months. Anyone with other autoimmune diseases, uncontrolled infections, pregnancy or lactation was excluded from the study. Diagnosis was based on clinical symptoms, serum thyroxine, TRAb, thyroid ultrasound and orbital computed tomography. Ficoll-Paque density gradient centrifugation was used to isolate PBMCs from around 10 ml of fresh peripheral blood. Trizol reagent was used to extract the total RNA, and its quality was then checked on an Agilent 2100 Bioanalyzer. The CDR3 sequence holds 14 residues, the cysteine and phenylalanine included. Only the CDR3 portion is preserved as DNA: 42 bases, with reading frame beginning at the first base. V was cut back by 4 bases and J by 5 bases, leaving a gap of 12 bases between them. CDR1 and CDR2 were assigned from the germline V gene as SNHLY and FYNNEI.

Here the chain combines TRBV2 and TRBJ1-5, with TRBD1 perhaps the D gene, on 6 matching bases. The sequencing sample was made of blood. The sequence came from a woman in her twenties or thirties with Graves' ophthalmopathy. Donor details come from another sample of the same person, matched by shared clones. This receptor carries the CDR3 CASSGATGDQPQHF. The nucleotide sequence is given as TGTGCCAGCAGTGGCGCGACAGGAGATCAGCCCCAGCATTTT.